This TCR beta chain is drawn from a study of blood T cell repertoires in COVID-19. Germline V CDR1 and CDR2: SQVTM, ANQGSEA. V shed 6 bases and J 1 base; nucleotides not matched to a gene: 8. The CDR3 has 15 residues. Profiled with immunoSEQ multiplex PCR; TCRdb holds only in-frame clones, not every one. Of approximately 460,000 clones listed, 75% to 90% are singletons. Seattle's cohort entered during active infection and was followed longitudinally. This TCR was sampled from a man aged 18-30 years with COVID-19, enrolled during active disease. The rearrangement uses TRBV29-1 and TRBJ2-3; TRBD1 matches 9 bases. The sample consisted of peripheral blood. The CDR3 region is CSVVTGTGRTDTQYF. The CDR3 DNA reads TGCAGCGTCGTAACCGGGACAGGGCGCACAGATACGCAGTATTTT.